This T cell receptor (beta chain) was recovered during a study of blood T cell repertoires in COVID-19. Across the study: Researchers got acute and convalescent COVID-19 samples from the United States, Italy and Spain.

V trimming: 3 bases; J trimming: 6 bases; junction bases outside the gene matches: 6. This CDR3 region has 14 residues. In germline, CDR1 is SGHKS, CDR2 YYEKEE (reference sequence). TCRdb's copy holds only in-frame clones and misses some; the assay was immunoSEQ multiplex PCR. The repertoire consists of 200,000 to 250,000 clones, with 75% to 90% occurring once and the leading ten covering under 7.5%. The source of this sequence is a man aged 55-75 years who had recovered from COVID-19. V usage is TRBV5-5 and J usage is TRBJ2-3, with TRBD1 identical over 8 bases. Sequenced sample: peripheral blood. The CDR3 region is CASSSEWTGDTQYF. In nucleotides, the CDR3 is TGTGCCAGCAGCTCAGAATGGACAGGGGATACGCAGTATTTT.